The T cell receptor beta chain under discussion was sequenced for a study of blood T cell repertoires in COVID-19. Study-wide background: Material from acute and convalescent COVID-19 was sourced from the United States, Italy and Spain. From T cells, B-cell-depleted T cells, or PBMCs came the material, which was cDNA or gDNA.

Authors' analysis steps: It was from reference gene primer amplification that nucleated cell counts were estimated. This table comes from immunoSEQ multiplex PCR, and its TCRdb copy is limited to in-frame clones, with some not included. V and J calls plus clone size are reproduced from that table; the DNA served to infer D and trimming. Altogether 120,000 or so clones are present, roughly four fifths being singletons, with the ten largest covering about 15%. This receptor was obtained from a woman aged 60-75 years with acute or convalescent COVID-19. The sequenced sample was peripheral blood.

CDR3 region: CASSTPSSPLHF. Here the CDR3 DNA reads TGTGCCAGCAGCACCCCCAGTTCACCCCTCCACTTT. The V gene is TRBV7-9, the J gene TRBJ1-6; D not certain. The CDR3 totals 12 residues. Germline CDR1 reads SEHNR; CDR2 reads FQNEAQ (reference sequence). V lost 5 bases, J lost 9 bases, and 8 bases lay in between.